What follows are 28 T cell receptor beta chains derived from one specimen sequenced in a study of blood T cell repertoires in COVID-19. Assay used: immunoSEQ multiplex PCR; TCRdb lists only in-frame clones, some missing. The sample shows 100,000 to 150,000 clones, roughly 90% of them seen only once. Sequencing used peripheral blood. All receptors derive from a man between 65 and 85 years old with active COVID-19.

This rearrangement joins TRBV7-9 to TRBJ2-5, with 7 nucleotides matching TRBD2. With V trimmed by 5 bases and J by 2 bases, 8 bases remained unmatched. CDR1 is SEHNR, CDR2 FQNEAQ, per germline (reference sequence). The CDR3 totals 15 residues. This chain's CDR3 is CASSPKRDLQETQYF. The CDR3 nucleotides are TGTGCCAGCAGCCCGAAGCGGGACTTACAAGAGACCCAGTACTTC.

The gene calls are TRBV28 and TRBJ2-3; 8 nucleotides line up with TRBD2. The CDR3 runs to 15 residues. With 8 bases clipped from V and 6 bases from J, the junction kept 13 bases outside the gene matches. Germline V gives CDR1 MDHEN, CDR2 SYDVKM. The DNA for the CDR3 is TGTGCCAGCTCTACCTTGGGACTAGAAAGCGATACGCAGTATTTT. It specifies CASSTLGLESDTQYF.

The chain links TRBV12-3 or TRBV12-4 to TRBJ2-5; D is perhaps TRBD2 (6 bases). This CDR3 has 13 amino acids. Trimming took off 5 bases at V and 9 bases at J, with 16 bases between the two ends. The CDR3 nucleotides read TGTGCCAGCAGTGCAAGACAACCGGGGGCCCAGTACTTC. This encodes CASSARQPGAQYF.

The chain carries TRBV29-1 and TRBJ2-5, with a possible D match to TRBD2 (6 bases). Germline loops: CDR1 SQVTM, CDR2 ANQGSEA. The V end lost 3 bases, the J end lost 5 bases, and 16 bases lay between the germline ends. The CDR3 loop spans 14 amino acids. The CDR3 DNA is TGCAGCGTTGATCCGGAGGGGTATTCGGAGACCCAGTACTTC. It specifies CSVDPEGYSETQYF.

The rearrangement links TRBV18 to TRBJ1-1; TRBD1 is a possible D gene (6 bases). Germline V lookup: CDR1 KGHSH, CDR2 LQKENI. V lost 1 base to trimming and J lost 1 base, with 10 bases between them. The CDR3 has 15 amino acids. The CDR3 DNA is TGTGCCAGCTCACCACGCCAGACAGGGAACACTGAAGCTTTCTTT. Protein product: CASSPRQTGNTEAFF.

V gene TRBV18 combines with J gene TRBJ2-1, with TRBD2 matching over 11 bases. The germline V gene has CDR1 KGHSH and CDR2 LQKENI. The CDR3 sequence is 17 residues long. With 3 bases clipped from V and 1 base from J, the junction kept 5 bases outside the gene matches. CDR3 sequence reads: CASSPYLAGGSYNEQFF. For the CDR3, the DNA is TGTGCCAGCTCACCTTATCTAGCGGGAGGATCCTACAATGAGCAGTTCTTC. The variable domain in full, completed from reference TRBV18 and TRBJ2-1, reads NAGVMQNPRHLVRRRGQEARLRCSPMKGHSHVYWYRQLPEEGLKFMVYLQKENIIDESGMPKERFSAEFPKEGPSILRIQQVVRGDSAAYFCASSPYLAGGSYNEQFFGPGTRLTVL.

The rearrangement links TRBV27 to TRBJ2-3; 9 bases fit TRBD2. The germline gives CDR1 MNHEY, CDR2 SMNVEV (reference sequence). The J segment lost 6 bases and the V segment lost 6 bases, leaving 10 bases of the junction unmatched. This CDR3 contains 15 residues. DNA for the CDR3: TGTGCCAGCAGGACGGCGGGAGGGCCGGGTGATACGCAGTATTTT. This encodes CASRTAGGPGDTQYF.

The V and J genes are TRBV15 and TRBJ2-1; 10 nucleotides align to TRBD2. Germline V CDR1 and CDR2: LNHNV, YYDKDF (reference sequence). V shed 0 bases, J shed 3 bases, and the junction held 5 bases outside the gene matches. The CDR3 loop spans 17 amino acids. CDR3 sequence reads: CATSRDPRTSGYNEQFF. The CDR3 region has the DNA TGTGCCACCAGCAGAGATCCTCGGACTAGCGGCTACAATGAGCAGTTCTTC. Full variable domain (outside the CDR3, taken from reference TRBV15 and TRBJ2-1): DAMVIQNPRYQVTQFGKPVTLSCSQTLNHNVMYWYQQKSSQAPKLLFHYYDKDFNNEADTPDNFQSRRPNTSFCFLDIRSPGLGDTAMYLCATSRDPRTSGYNEQFFGPGTRLTVL.

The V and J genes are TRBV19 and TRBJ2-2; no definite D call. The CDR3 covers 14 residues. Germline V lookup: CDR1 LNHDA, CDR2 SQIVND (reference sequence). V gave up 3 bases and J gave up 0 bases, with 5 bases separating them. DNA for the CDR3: TGTGCCAGTAGTATTGTTACGAACACCGGGGAGCTGTTTTTT. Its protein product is CASSIVTNTGELFF.

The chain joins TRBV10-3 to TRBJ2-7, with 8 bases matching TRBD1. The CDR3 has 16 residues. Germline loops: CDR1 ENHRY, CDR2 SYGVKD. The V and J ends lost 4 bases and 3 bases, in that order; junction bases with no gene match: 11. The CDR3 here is CAISGRPGTGFYEQYF. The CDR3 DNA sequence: TGTGCCATCAGTGGGCGGCCCGGGACAGGCTTCTACGAGCAGTACTTC.

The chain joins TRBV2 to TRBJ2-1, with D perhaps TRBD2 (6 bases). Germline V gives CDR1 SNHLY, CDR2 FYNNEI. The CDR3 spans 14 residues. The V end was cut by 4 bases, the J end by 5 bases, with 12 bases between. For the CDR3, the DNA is TGTGCCAGCAGTGCCGGGAGTATTGACAATGAGCAGTTCTTC. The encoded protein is CASSAGSIDNEQFF.

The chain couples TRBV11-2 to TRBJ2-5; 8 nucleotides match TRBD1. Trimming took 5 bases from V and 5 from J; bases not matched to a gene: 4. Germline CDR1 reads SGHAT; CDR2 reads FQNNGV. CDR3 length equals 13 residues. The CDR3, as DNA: TGTGCCAGCAGCCCGGACAGGGCGGAGACCCAGTACTTC. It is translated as CASSPDRAETQYF.

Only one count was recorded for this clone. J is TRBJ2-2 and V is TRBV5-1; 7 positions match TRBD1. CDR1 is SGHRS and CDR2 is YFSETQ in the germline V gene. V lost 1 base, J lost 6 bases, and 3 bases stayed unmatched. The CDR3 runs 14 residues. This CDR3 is CASSLRQGAGELFF. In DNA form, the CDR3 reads TGCGCCAGCAGCTTGAGACAGGGTGCCGGGGAGCTGTTTTTT.

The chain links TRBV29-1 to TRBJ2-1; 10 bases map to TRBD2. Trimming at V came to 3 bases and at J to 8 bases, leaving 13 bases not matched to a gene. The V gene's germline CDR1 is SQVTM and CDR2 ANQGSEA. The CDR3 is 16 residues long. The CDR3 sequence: CSVEDSGRLVGDEQFF. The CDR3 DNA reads TGCAGCGTTGAGGATAGCGGGAGGCTCGTGGGGGATGAGCAGTTCTTC.

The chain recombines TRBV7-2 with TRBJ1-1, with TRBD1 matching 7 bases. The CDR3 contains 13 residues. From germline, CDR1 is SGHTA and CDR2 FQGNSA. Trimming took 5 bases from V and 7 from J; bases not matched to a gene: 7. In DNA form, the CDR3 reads TGTGCCAGCAGCATAAACAGGGGTGGTGAAGCTTTCTTT. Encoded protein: CASSINRGGEAFF. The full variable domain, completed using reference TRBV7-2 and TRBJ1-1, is GAGVSQSPSNKVTEKGKDVELRCDPISGHTALYWYRQSLGQGLEFLIYFQGNSAPDKSGLPSDRFSAERTGGSVSTLTIQRTQQEDSAVYLCASSINRGGEAFFGQGTRLTVV.

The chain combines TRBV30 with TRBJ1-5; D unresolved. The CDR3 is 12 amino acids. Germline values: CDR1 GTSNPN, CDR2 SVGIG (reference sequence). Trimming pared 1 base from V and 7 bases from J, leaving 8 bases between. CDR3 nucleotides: TGTGCCTGGAGTGGAGGTGGACAGCCCCAGCATTTT. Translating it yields CAWSGGGQPQHF.

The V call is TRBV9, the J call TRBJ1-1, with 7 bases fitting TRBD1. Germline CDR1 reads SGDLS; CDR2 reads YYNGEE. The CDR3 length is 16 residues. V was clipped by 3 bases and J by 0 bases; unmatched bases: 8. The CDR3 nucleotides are TGTGCCAGCAGCGCCCGGACAGGCGGCATGAACACTGAAGCTTTCTTT. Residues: CASSARTGGMNTEAFF.

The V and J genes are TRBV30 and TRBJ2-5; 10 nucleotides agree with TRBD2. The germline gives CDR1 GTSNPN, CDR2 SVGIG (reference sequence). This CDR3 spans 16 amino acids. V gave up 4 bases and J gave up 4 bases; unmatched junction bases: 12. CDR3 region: CAWIHSGTSVGETQYF. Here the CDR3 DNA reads TGTGCCTGGATCCACTCCGGGACTAGCGTTGGAGAGACCCAGTACTTC.

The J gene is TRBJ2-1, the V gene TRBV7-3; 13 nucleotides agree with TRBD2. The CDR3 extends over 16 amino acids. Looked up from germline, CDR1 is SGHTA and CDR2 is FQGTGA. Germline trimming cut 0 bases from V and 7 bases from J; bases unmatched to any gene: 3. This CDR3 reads CASSLTWTSGRNEQFF. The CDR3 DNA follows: TGTGCCAGCAGCTTAACTTGGACTAGCGGGAGAAATGAGCAGTTCTTC.

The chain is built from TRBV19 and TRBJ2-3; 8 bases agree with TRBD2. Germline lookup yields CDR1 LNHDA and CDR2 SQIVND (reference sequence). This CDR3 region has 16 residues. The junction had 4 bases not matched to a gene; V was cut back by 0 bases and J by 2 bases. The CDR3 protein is CASSIDSGRNTDTQYF. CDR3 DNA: TGTGCCAGTAGTATAGACAGCGGGAGAAACACAGATACGCAGTATTTT.

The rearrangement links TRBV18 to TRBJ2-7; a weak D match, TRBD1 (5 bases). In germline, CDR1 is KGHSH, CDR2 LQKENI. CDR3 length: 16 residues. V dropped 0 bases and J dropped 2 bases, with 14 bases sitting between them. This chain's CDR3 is CASSPPGWTDTYEQYF. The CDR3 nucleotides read TGTGCCAGCTCACCACCGGGATGGACGGACACCTACGAGCAGTACTTC.

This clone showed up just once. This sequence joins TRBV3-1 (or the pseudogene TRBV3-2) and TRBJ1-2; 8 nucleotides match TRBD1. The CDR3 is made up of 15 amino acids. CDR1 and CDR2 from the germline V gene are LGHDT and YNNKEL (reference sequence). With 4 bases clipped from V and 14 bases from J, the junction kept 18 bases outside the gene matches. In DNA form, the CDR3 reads TGTGCCAGCAGCCCTAAGCCGGACAGGGCCCCAGGGGGGACCTTC. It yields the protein CASSPKPDRAPGGTF.

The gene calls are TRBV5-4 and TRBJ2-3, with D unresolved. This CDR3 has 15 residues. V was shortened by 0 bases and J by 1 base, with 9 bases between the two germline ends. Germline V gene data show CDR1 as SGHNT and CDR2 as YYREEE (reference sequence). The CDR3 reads CASSLVGGRTDTQYF. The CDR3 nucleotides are TGTGCCAGCAGCTTGGTAGGCGGTCGCACAGATACGCAGTATTTT.

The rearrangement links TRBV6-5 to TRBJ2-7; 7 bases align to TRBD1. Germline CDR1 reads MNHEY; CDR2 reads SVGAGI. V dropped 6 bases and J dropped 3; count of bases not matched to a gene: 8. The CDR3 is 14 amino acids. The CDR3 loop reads CASRPGDRNYEQYF. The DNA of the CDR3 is TGTGCCAGCAGGCCCGGGGACAGAAACTACGAGCAGTACTTC.

The CDR3 region has the DNA TGTGCCAGCAGCCGGACAGGGAGCACGGCAGATACGCAGTATTTT. The encoded protein is CASSRTGSTADTQYF. This chain links TRBV6-4 with TRBJ2-3, with 8 nucleotides matching TRBD1. CDR1 and CDR2 from the germline V gene are MRHNA and SNTAGT. There are 15 residues in the CDR3. V gave up 6 bases and J gave up 4 bases; unmatched junction bases: 9.

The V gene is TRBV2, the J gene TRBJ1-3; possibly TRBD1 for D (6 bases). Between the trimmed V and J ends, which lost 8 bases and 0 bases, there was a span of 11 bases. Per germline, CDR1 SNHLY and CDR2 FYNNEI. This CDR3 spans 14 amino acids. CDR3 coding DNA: TGTGCCAGCCGAGGGGGAAACTCTGGAAACACCATATATTTT. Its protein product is CASRGGNSGNTIYF.

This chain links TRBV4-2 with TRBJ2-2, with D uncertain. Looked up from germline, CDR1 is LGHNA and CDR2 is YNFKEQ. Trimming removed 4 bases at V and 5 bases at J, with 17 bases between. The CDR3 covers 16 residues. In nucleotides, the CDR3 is TGTGCCAGCAGCCCCATTCTAGTCCTTAGGACCGGGGAGCTGTTTTTT. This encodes CASSPILVLRTGELFF.

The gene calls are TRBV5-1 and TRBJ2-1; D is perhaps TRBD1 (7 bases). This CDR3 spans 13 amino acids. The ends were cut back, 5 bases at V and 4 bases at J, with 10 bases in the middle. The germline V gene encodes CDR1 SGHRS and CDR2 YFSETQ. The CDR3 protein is CASRRDSYNEQFF. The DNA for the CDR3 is TGCGCCAGCAGGCGGGACAGTTACAATGAGCAGTTCTTC.